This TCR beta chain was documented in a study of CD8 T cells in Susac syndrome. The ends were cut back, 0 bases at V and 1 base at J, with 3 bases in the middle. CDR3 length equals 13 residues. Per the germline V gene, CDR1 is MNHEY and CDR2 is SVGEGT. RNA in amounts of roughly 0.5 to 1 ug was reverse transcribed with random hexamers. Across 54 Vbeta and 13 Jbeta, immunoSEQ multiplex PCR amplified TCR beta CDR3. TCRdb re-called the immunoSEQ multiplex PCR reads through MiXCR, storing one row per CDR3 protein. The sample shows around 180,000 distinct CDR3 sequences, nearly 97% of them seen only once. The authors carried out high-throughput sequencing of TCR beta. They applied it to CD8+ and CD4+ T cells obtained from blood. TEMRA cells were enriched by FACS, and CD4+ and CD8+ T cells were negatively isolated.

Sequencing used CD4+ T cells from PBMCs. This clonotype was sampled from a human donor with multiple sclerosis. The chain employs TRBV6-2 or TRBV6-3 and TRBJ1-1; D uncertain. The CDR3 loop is CASSYSRNTEAFF. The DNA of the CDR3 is TGTGCCAGCAGTTACTCGCGGAACACTGAAGCTTTCTTT.